Shown below are 17 T cell receptor beta chains from a single sample sequenced in a study of blood T cell repertoires in COVID-19. Some clones are missing from TCRdb's copy, which holds only in-frame ones; the method was immunoSEQ multiplex PCR. The sample yields nearly 300,000 clones, around 92% seen once. Source material: PBMCs or T cells enriched from blood (not recorded which). The source is a woman aged 45-65 years who had been exposed to COVID-19.

This chain links TRBV7-6 with TRBJ2-1; 11 bases map to TRBD2. Per germline, CDR1 SGHVS and CDR2 FNYEAQ. This CDR3 has 16 residues. Unmatched junction bases numbered 6, after V lost 1 base and J lost 7 bases. The CDR3 DNA follows: TGTGCCAGCAGCTTAGAATTAGCGGGGGGGTCAAATGAGCAGTTCTTC. As protein: CASSLELAGGSNEQFF.

This chain links TRBV11-2 with TRBJ2-7, with 11 nucleotides matching TRBD2. This CDR3 spans 15 amino acids. V lost 4 bases to trimming and J lost 2 bases; unmatched junction nucleotides: 4. The V gene's germline CDR1 is SGHAT and CDR2 FQNNGV. The CDR3 reads CASSSQLAGAYEQYF. The CDR3 bases are TGTGCCAGCAGCTCCCAACTAGCGGGGGCCTACGAGCAGTACTTC.

The V call is TRBV5-1, the J call TRBJ2-3; 12 positions match TRBD2. The length of the CDR3 is 17 residues. The V gene's germline CDR1 is SGHRS and CDR2 YFSETQ. The junction had 2 bases not matched to a gene; V was cut back by 0 bases and J by 0 bases. The CDR3 DNA is TGCGCCAGCAGCTTGGTAGGGACTAGCGGGAGCACAGATACGCAGTATTTT. This gives the protein CASSLVGTSGSTDTQYF.

J is TRBJ1-5 and V is TRBV6-2 or TRBV6-3; 7 nucleotides agree with TRBD1. The CDR3 contains 15 residues. Germline CDR1 reads MNHEY; CDR2 reads SVGEGT. Unmatched junction bases numbered 8, after V lost 5 bases and J lost 4 bases. The CDR3 reads CASSNLRGTNQPQHF. The CDR3 DNA follows: TGTGCCAGCAGTAATCTCAGGGGGACGAATCAGCCCCAGCATTTT.

The chain couples TRBV2 to TRBJ1-2; D call uncertain. Between the trimmed V and J ends, which lost 6 bases and 4 bases, there was a span of 9 bases. The CDR3 length is 12 residues. Germline V gene data show CDR1 as SNHLY and CDR2 as FYNNEI. The CDR3 is CASRYTGYGYTF. DNA of the CDR3: TGTGCCAGCAGGTATACGGGCTATGGCTACACCTTC.

The V gene is TRBV7-2, the J gene TRBJ1-2; D unresolved. V lost 6 bases, J lost 3 bases, and 14 bases lay in between. The CDR3 runs to 14 residues. Germline CDR1 reads SGHTA; CDR2 reads FQGNSA. The CDR3 spells CASSPRGYDYGYTF. Written as DNA, the CDR3 is TGTGCCAGCAGTCCCCGCGGGTATGACTATGGCTACACCTTC.

This clone was observed a single time. The chain links TRBV28 to TRBJ2-7; D is unresolved. The germline V and J ends were trimmed by 6 bases and 3 bases, with 18 bases remaining between them. Germline V gene sequence: CDR1 MDHEN, CDR2 SYDVKM. This CDR3 contains 15 residues. CDR3 protein: CASSPGSQWNYEQYF. CDR3 nucleotide sequence: TGTGCCAGCAGCCCCGGGTCCCAATGGAACTACGAGCAGTACTTC.

This rearrangement joins TRBV2 to TRBJ1-2; 8 bases are a match to TRBD1. The germline gives CDR1 SNHLY, CDR2 FYNNEI. J gave up 3 bases and V 5 bases, and 5 bases lay outside the gene matches. This CDR3 contains 14 residues. CDR3 protein: CASSPDRAHYGYTF. CDR3 coding DNA: TGTGCCAGCAGTCCGGACAGGGCGCACTATGGCTACACCTTC.

In regard to this clone: At the DNA level, this CDR3 is encoded by other sequences in the same sample as well. V gene TRBV2 combines with J gene TRBJ2-3; no clear D. Germline V gives CDR1 SNHLY, CDR2 FYNNEI. V was shortened by 4 bases and J by 5 bases, with 7 bases between the two germline ends. The CDR3 consists of 12 residues. CDR3 sequence: CASSVRGDTQYF. The CDR3 DNA is TGTGCCAGCAGTGTTAGAGGAGATACGCAGTATTTT. Based on the CDR3 plus reference TRBV2 and TRBJ2-3, the full variable domain is EPEVTQTPSHQVTQMGQEVILRCVPISNHLYFYWYRQILGQKVEFLVSFYNNEISEKSEIFDDQFSVERPDGSNFTLKIRSTKLEDSAMYFCASSVRGDTQYFGPGTRLTVL.

The chain uses TRBV3-1 (or the pseudogene TRBV3-2) and TRBJ1-5; D gene uncertain. The CDR3 extends over 16 amino acids. Trimming shortened V by 0 bases and J by 4 bases, and 13 bases separated the two germline ends. Germline CDR1 is LGHDT and CDR2 is YNNKEL (reference sequence). This chain's CDR3 is CASSQDSARKNQPQHF. As DNA, the CDR3 is TGTGCCAGCAGCCAAGATTCTGCCAGAAAGAATCAGCCCCAGCATTTT.

This chain joins TRBV7-9 and TRBJ2-7, with 11 bases that match TRBD1. Germline V lookup: CDR1 SEHNR, CDR2 FQNEAQ (reference sequence). The V and J ends lost 5 bases and 3 bases, in that order; junction bases with no gene match: 9. This CDR3 spans 16 amino acids. The CDR3 sequence is CASSRGQGAPNYEQYF. CDR3 DNA sequence: TGTGCCAGCAGCCGAGGACAGGGGGCCCCCAACTACGAGCAGTACTTC. Full variable domain (rest looked up from reference TRBV7-9 and TRBJ2-7): DTGVSQNPRHKITKRGQNVTFRCDPISEHNRLYWYRQTLGQGPEFLTYFQNEAQLEKSRLLSDRFSAERPKGSFSTLEIQRTEQGDSAMYLCASSRGQGAPNYEQYFGPGTRLTVT.

The chain has TRBV2 and TRBJ1-5; 7 bases map to TRBD1. The trim removed 5 bases at V and 6 bases at J, leaving 13 bases unmatched. The CDR3 consists of 16 residues. CDR1 is SNHLY and CDR2 is FYNNEI in the germline V gene. The CDR3 DNA follows: TGTGCCAGCAGTCGACAGGGCGAGATTTCGTCTCAGCCCCAGCATTTT. Protein: CASSRQGEISSQPQHF.

The chain is built from TRBV7-2 and TRBJ2-3, with D possibly being TRBD2 (5 bases). Between the trimmed V and J ends, which lost 6 bases and 5 bases, there was a span of 12 bases. Germline lookup yields CDR1 SGHTA and CDR2 FQGNSA. There are 13 residues in the CDR3. For the CDR3, the DNA is TGTGCCAGCAGTGCGGAAGGAGGAGATACGCAGTATTTT. Encoded protein: CASSAEGGDTQYF.

The chain uses TRBV5-1 and TRBJ2-7, with a possible D match to TRBD2 (7 bases). Deletions cut 5 bases from V and 4 bases from J, with 13 bases between. Germline V gene lookup returns CDR1 SGHRS and CDR2 YFSETQ. The CDR3 runs to 13 residues. CDR3 coding DNA: TGCGCCAGCAGAACGGGGGGCGGGTACGAGCAGTACTTC. Translation: CASRTGGGYEQYF.

The CDR3 here is CASGRDSKNIQYF. CDR3 DNA: TGTGCCAGCGGTCGGGACAGCAAAAACATTCAGTACTTC. The chain recombines TRBV27 with TRBJ2-4, with TRBD1 matching over 7 bases. The CDR3 consists of 13 residues. CDR1 MNHEY and CDR2 SMNVEV come from the germline V gene (reference sequence). J gave up 3 bases and V 8 bases, and 4 bases lay outside the gene matches.

V is TRBV11-2 and J is TRBJ2-7; tentative D call: TRBD1 (6 bases). V shed 0 bases and J shed 4 bases, with 10 bases lying between them. This CDR3 spans 14 amino acids. CDR1 and CDR2 from the germline V gene are SGHAT and FQNNGV. This CDR3 is CASSLDLRGYEQYF. The CDR3 nucleotides read TGTGCCAGCAGCTTAGACCTTAGGGGGTACGAGCAGTACTTC.

This clone was recorded once. The rearrangement links TRBV28 to TRBJ1-1; maybe TRBD1 (5 bases). V was cut by 7 bases and J by 5 bases, with 26 bases left in between. The CDR3 covers 17 residues. Germline V CDR1 and CDR2: MDHEN, SYDVKM. CDR3 coding DNA: TGTGCCAGCAAAACTGCCGCGGGACCCACCGTGGGGACTGAAGCTTTCTTT. Encoded protein: CASKTAAGPTVGTEAFF.